This T cell receptor beta chain was identified during a study of regulatory T cells in long-lasting Graves disease. To make TCR beta libraries, researchers used iRepertoire HTBI primers and Arm-PCR of CDR3 regions. TCRdb used MiXCR to reprocess the multiplex PCR reads, holding one entry per CDR3 protein. The sample carries approximately 400,000 distinct CDR3 sequences, 15% recorded once. CDR3 size: 16 residues. The V segment lost 0 bases and the J segment 3 bases; nucleotides outside the gene matches: 5. The V gene's germline CDR1 is SGDLS and CDR2 YYNGEE. Findings and caveats of the study: Preferential use of TRBV28, TRBJ1-2 and TRBJ2-5 was seen in persistent disease.

This clonotype was counted many times. Its antigen is currently unknown. This sample's time point: newly diagnosed GD, antithyroid drugs for less than 3 months. RNA isolated from PBMCs was used to make the TCR library. The same data also contributed to another study, on T cells in Graves' hyperthyroidism and ophthalmopathy. That source reports: The HTBI set primed first-round TCR CDR3 RT-PCR.

The sequence derives from a woman in her forties with Graves disease. The V gene is TRBV9, the J gene TRBJ2-1; 8 nucleotides line up with TRBD2. The source material was peripheral blood mononuclear cells (PBMCs), sampled at new diagnosis, from a patient treated with antithyroid drugs. The CDR3 reads CASSVGGGGLYNEQFF. The CDR3 DNA reads as TGTGCCAGCAGCGTAGGAGGCGGGGGGCTCTACAATGAGCAGTTCTTC. Full variable domain (remainder filled in from reference TRBV9 and TRBJ2-1): DSGVTQTPKHLITATGQRVTLRCSPRSGDLSVYWYQQSLDQGLQFLIQYYNGEERAKGNILERFSAQQFPDLHSELNLSSLELGDSALYFCASSVGGGGLYNEQFFGPGTRLTVL.